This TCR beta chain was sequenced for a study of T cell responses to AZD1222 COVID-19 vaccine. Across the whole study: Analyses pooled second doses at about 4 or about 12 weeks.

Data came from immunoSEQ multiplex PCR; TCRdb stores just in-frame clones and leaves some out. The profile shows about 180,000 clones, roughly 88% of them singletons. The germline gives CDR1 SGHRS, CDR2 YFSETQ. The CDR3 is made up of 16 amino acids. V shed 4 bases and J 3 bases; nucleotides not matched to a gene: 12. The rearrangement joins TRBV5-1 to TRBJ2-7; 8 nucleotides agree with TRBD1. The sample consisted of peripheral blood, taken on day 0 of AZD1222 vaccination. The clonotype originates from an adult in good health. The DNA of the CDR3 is TGCGCCAGCAGCCTCAACGGAGGACAGGGAAGCTACGAGCAGTACTTC. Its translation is CASSLNGGQGSYEQYF.